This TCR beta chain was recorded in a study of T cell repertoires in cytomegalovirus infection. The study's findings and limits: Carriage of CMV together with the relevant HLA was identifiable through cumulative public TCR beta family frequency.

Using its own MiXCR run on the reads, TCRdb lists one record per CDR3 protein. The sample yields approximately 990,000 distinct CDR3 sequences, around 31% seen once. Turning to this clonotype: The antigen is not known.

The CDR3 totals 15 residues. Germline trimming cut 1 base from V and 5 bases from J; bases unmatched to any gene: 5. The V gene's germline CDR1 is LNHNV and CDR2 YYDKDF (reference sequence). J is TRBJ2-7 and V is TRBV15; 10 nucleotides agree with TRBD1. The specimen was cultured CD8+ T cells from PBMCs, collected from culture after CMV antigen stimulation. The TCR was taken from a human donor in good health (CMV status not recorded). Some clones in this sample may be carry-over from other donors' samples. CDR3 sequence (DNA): TGTGCCACCAGCAGAGCCAGACAGGGGGCCGACGAGCAGTACTTC. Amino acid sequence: CATSRARQGADEQYF.